This entry is about one TCR beta chain. The data were taken from a study of blood T cell repertoires in COVID-19. For the study at large: The analysed material was cDNA or gDNA that came from T cells, B-cell-depleted T cells, or PBMCs.

Original handling: It was from reference gene primer amplification that nucleated cell counts were estimated. Measured with immunoSEQ multiplex PCR; TCRdb has only the in-frame clones, and not every one. The V and J calls and clone size come from that table; D and trimming were worked out from the DNA. The sample lists around 160,000 clones; 78% were seen once. The CDR3 length is 13 residues. The V end was cut by 1 base, the J end by 9 bases, with 7 bases between. Germline CDR1 is SGHTA and CDR2 is FQGNSA. This sequence originates from a woman of 80 years or more with acute or convalescent COVID-19. The sample was peripheral blood. The chain uses TRBV7-2 and TRBJ1-6, with D unresolved. Here the CDR3 reads CASSLEQSSPLHF. The CDR3, as DNA: TGTGCCAGCAGCTTAGAGCAAAGTTCACCCCTCCACTTT.